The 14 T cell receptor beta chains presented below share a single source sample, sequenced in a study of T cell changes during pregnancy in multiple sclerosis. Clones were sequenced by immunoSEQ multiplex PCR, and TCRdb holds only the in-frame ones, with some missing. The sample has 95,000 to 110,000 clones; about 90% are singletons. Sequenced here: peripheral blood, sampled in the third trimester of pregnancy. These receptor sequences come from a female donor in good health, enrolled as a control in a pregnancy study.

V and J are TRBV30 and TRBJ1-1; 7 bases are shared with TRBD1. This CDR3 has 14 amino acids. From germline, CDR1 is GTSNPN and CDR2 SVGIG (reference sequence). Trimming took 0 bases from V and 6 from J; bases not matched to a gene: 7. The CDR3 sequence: CAWSVGGARAEAFF. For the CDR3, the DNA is TGTGCCTGGAGTGTAGGGGGCGCACGGGCTGAAGCTTTCTTT.

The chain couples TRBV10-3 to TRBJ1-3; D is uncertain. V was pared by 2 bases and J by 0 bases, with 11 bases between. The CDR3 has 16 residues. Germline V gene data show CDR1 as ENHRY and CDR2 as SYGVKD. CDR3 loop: CAISETIVVSGNTIYF. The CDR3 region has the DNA TGTGCCATCAGTGAGACGATAGTGGTCTCTGGAAACACCATATATTTT.

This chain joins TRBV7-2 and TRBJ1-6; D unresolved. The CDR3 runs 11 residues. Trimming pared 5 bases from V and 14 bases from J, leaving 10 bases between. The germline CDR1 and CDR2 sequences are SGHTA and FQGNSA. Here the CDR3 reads CASSPKNTLHF. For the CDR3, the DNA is TGTGCCAGCAGCCCCAAGAACACCCTCCACTTT.

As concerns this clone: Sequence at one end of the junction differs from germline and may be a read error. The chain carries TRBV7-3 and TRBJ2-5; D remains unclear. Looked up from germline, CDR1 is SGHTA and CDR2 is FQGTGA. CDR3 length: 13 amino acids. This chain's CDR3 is CASSGAVLETQYF. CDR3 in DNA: TGCGCCAGCAGTGGAGCTGTGCTTGAGACCCAGTACTTC.

The CDR3: CASSKARTGLNYGYTF. The CDR3, as DNA: TGTGCCAGCAGCAAAGCCAGGACAGGGCTTAACTATGGCTACACCTTC. J is TRBJ1-2 and V is TRBV5-4, with TRBD1 matching over 8 bases. Germline V gene lookup returns CDR1 SGHNT and CDR2 YYREEE (reference sequence). V gave up 4 bases and J gave up 1 base; unmatched junction bases: 9. The CDR3 is made up of 16 amino acids.

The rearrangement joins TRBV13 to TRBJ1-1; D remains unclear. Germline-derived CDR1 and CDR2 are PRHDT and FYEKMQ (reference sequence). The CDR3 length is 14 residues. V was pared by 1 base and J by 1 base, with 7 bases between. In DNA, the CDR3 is TGTGCCAGCAGCTTAGTGAGGGAGAACACTGAAGCTTTCTTT. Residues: CASSLVRENTEAFF.

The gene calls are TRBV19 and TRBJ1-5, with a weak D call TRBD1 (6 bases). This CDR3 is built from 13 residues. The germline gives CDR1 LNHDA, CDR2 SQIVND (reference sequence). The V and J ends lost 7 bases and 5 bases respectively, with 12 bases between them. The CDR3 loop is CASTGGRYQPQHF. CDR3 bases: TGTGCCAGTACGGGGGGCAGGTATCAGCCCCAGCATTTT.

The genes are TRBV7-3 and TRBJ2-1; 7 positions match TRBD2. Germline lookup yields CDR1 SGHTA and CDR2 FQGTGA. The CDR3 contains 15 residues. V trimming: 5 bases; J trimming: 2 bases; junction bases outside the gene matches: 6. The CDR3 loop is CASSPMGGAYNEQFF. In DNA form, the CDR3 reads TGTGCCAGCAGCCCCATGGGGGGGGCCTACAATGAGCAGTTCTTC.

The CDR3 nucleotides read TGTGCCAGGGGAACTAGCGGGGGCCTGACAGATACGCAGTATTTT. It codes for CARGTSGGLTDTQYF. This chain links TRBV5-6 with TRBJ2-3, with 11 bases aligning to TRBD2. This CDR3 is 15 amino acids long. The junction had 8 bases not matched to a gene; V was cut back by 8 bases and J by 3 bases. CDR1 SGHDT and CDR2 YYEEEE come from the germline V gene.

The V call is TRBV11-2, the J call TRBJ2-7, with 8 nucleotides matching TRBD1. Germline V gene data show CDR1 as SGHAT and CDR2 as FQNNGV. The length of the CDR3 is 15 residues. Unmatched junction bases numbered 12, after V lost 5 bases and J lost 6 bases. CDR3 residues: CASSLWTGNTVEQYF. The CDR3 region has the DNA TGTGCCAGCAGCCTGTGGACAGGGAATACCGTCGAGCAGTACTTC.

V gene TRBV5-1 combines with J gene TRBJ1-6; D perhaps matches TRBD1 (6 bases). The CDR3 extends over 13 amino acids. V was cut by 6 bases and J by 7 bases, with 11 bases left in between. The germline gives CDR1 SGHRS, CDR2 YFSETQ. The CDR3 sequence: CASTHDRNSPLHF. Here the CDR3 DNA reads TGCGCCAGCACCCACGACAGGAATTCACCCCTCCACTTT. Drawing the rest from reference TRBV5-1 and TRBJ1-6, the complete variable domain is KAGVTQTPRYLIKTRGQQVTLSCSPISGHRSVSWYQQTPGQGLQFLFEYFSETQRNKGNFPGRFSGRQFSNSRSEMNVSTLELGDSALYLCASTHDRNSPLHFGNGTRLTVT.

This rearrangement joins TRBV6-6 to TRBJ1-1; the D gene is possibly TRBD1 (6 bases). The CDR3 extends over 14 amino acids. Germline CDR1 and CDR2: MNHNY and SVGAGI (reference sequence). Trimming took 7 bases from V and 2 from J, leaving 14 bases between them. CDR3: CASIPDSANTEAFF. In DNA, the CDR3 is TGTGCCAGCATACCGGACAGTGCCAACACTGAAGCTTTCTTT.

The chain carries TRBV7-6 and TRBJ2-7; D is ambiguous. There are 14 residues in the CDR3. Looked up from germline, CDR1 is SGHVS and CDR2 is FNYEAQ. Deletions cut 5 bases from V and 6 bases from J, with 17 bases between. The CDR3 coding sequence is TGTGCCAGCAGCCCGTTTTCGGAGAGCTCCGAGCAGTACTTC. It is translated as CASSPFSESSEQYF.

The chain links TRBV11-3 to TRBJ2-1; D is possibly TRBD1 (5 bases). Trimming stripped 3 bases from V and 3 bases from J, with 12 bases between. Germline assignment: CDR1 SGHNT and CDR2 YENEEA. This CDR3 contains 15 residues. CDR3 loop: CASSFDSDNYNEQFF. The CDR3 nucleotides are TGTGCCAGCAGCTTCGACAGCGATAACTACAATGAGCAGTTCTTC.